Sequencing of this T cell receptor beta chain was carried out in a study of blood T cells in healthy people across ages. PCR was performed a second time for about 7 to 11 cycles using a sample-barcoded 5' primer and a J-beta primer mix. Each CDR3 protein gets one entry after TCRdb re-called the 5' RACE reads with MiXCR. Among 1,800,000 or so distinct CDR3 sequences, 39% were seen once, and the ten largest hold more than 20%. The ends were cut back, 4 bases at V and 8 bases at J, with 12 bases in the middle. The germline V gene has CDR1 SGDLS and CDR2 YYNGEE. The CDR3 totals 12 residues. Sequencing was done on a sample of blood. The chain links TRBV9 to TRBJ1-2; possible D gene TRBD1, 6 bases. This clonotype originated in a human donor in good health. DNA of the CDR3: TGTGCCAGCAGCACCTCAGGGGCCGGCTACACCTTC. This gives the protein CASSTSGAGYTF.